Listed below are T cell receptor beta chains from one sample, sequenced in a study of shared clonotypes between healthy human individuals. Generated by immunoSEQ multiplex PCR, the TCRdb table keeps only in-frame clones and is missing some. The sample yields about 480,000 clones, around 74% seen once. Sequences were obtained from PBMCs. These receptors all stem from a woman aged 35 to 49 in good health. Some clones in this sample may be carry-over from other donors' samples. CDR3s leave out the opening cysteine and the closing phenylalanine or tryptophan.

>TRBJ2-7|TRBV11-3
ASNRRDRSDEQY
>TRBJ2-3|TRBV7-3
ASSFNTGSTDTQY
>TRBJ2-2|TRBV7-2
ASSSRGSNTGELF
>TRBJ2-7|TRBV27
ASAWQPSYEQY
>TRBJ2-1|TRBV5-1
ASSSLAGGINEQF
>TRBJ2-7|TRBV5-6
ASSLRLAGDGGEQY
>-|TRBV6-6
ASGQVEQY
>TRBJ1-2|TRBV19
ASSMVEYGYT
>TRBJ2-6|TRBV18
ASSPSGANVLT
>TRBJ2-3|TRBV7-2
ASSLGLVTDTQY
>TRBJ2-2|TRBV7-8
ASSLGVGKGTGELF
>TRBJ2-7|TRBV6-6
ASSYSEGGSYEQY
>TRBJ1-1|TRBV5-1
ASYDSQGTEAF
>TRBJ2-3|TRBV19
ATSTRTSDTQY
>TRBJ2-1|TRBV10-3
AIPKGTSGSGDEQF
>TRBJ1-2|TRBV7-2
ASSLLTDGYT
>TRBJ1-5|TRBV5-8
ASSLSGQGRQPQH
>TRBJ2-5|TRBV27
ASSFLPSLAGGVETQY
>TRBJ2-3|TRBV27
ASSAPSGKGTDTQY
>TRBJ2-7|TRBV6-6
ASSYTGQGGLLQY
>TRBJ2-7|TRBV30
AFSYNSYEQY
>TRBJ1-5|TRBV28
ASSLRPGNQPQH
>TRBJ2-7|TRBV5-1
ASSLSRVNEQY
>TRBJ2-1|TRBV28
ASTAGSYNEQF
>TRBJ2-1|TRBV19
ASSPTLGGSYNEQF
>TRBJ1-4|TRBV28
ASIPRDSDQEKLF
>TRBJ1-2|TRBV7-2
ASSLWRQGGYGYT
>TRBJ1-1|TRBV28
ASREQTNTEAF
>TRBJ2-3|TRBV5-4
ASRDRVTDTQY
>TRBJ1-4|TRBV21-1
ASSKGGRARAESEKLF
>TRBJ1-5|TRBV28
ASSLIRGQGNQPQH
>TRBJ1-2|TRBV30
AWIRRANYGYT
>TRBJ2-7|TRBV27
ASRPGQSYEQY
>TRBJ2-3|TRBV7-3
ASSSGTPTDTQY
>TRBJ2-3|TRBV4-2
ASSQAPGTSTSDTQY
>TRBJ2-2|TRBV19
ASTQSFSGVRTGELF
>TRBJ1-4|TRBV5-1
ASSPGGASNEKLF
>TRBJ2-3|TRBV28
ASSPPRGYVLFTDTQY
>TRBJ2-5|TRBV9
ASSVGTGWETQETQY
>TRBJ2-4|TRBV5-8
ASSLIAVPRNIQY
>TRBJ2-7|TRBV5-1
ASSLGDSRSYEQY
>TRBJ2-7|TRBV5-1
ASTLLASGNPEEQY
>TRBJ2-3|TRBV28
ASSGGGTDTQY